Shown below are 20 T cell receptor beta chains from a single sample sequenced in a study of CD8+CD57+ T cells in acquired aplastic anemia. The use of genomic DNA as template underpinned the TCR beta VDJ and CDR3 profiling. TCRdb recomputed calls from the reads with MiXCR, one row per CDR3 protein. The top ten clones hold about half of a sample with 200,000 or so distinct CDR3 sequences, 50% to 75% of them seen once. The sequencing sample was made of sorted CD4+, CD8+, or CD8+CD57+ T cells (not recorded which) from PBMCs. All receptors derive from a human donor with severe aplastic anemia or a healthy control (not recorded which).

This rearrangement joins TRBV14 to TRBJ2-1; tentatively, D is TRBD1 (5 bases). Trimming took 4 bases from V and 4 from J, leaving 11 bases between them. The CDR3 contains 14 residues. Looked up from germline, CDR1 is SGHDN and CDR2 is FVKESK. CDR3 residues: CASSLRRGYNEQFF. CDR3 in DNA: TGTGCCAGCAGCCTACGAAGGGGATACAATGAGCAGTTCTTC.

This clonotype was seen a handful of times. For the CDR3, the DNA is TGTGCCAGCAGCGTCGGTGGGGTCTATGGCTACACCTTC. It yields the protein CASSVGGVYGYTF. The V and J genes are TRBV7-9 and TRBJ1-2; D call uncertain. Germline V gene data show CDR1 as SEHNR and CDR2 as FQNEAQ (reference sequence). The CDR3 loop spans 13 amino acids. Trimming shortened V by 5 bases and J by 4 bases, and 11 bases separated the two germline ends.

V is TRBV10-2 and J is TRBJ2-7; D uncertain. Trimming shortened V by 5 bases and J by 3 bases, and 11 bases separated the two germline ends. CDR1 and CDR2 (germline): WSHSY, SAAADI. The CDR3 extends over 13 amino acids. The CDR3 protein is CASSPTPSYEQYF. CDR3 in DNA: TGCGCCAGCAGTCCGACACCGAGCTACGAGCAGTACTTC.

The chain recombines TRBV29-1 with TRBJ1-2, with 10 bases aligning to TRBD1. Germline CDR1 reads SQVTM; CDR2 reads ANQGSEA. CDR3 size: 17 residues. The V gene end was trimmed by 5 bases and the J gene end by 5 bases; junction bases not matched to a gene: 17. Here the CDR3 DNA reads TGCAGCGTTCCCCAAAGGCGTGGGACAGGGGTAGATTATGGCTACACCTTC. Amino acids: CSVPQRRGTGVDYGYTF.

This clonotype occurred many times. The gene calls are TRBV19 and TRBJ2-7; D gene ambiguous. Between the trimmed V and J ends, which lost 7 bases and 4 bases, there was a span of 17 bases. CDR3 length: 14 residues. Germline V gives CDR1 LNHDA, CDR2 SQIVND (reference sequence). CDR3 nucleotides: TGTGCCAGTATGATTGACTCAAGCCATTACGAGCAGTACTTC. Translation gives CASMIDSSHYEQYF.

V usage is TRBV19 and J usage is TRBJ2-7; 9 bases are shared with TRBD1. V lost 4 bases, J lost 6 bases, and 13 bases stayed unmatched. Looked up from germline, CDR1 is LNHDA and CDR2 is SQIVND (reference sequence). The CDR3 runs to 16 residues. DNA of the CDR3: TGTGCCAGTAGTACCTCAACGGACAGGGGAAGGGGCGAGCAGTACTTC. The encoded protein is CASSTSTDRGRGEQYF.

This chain uses TRBV6-5 with TRBJ1-5, with D tentatively TRBD1 (5 bases). This CDR3 contains 14 residues. Per germline, CDR1 MNHEY and CDR2 SVGAGI. V dropped 6 bases and J dropped 0 bases, with 9 bases sitting between them. The CDR3 DNA follows: TGTGCCAGCAGGAAGACAGCTAGCAATCAGCCCCAGCATTTT. Amino acids: CASRKTASNQPQHF.

V gene TRBV12-3 or TRBV12-4 combines with J gene TRBJ2-5, with D perhaps matching TRBD1 (6 bases). V was clipped by 8 bases and J by 1 base, with 20 bases between them. The CDR3 has 16 amino acids. As DNA, the CDR3 is TGTGCCAGCGCAGGGGCGAGGGACGGCTCCCAAGAGACCCAGTACTTC. Translation gives CASAGARDGSQETQYF.

This clonotype appeared a single time. The chain employs TRBV15 and TRBJ1-3, with D unclear. CDR1 and CDR2 from the germline V gene are LNHNV and YYDKDF (reference sequence). This CDR3 spans 12 amino acids. The V end was cut by 1 base, the J end by 7 bases, with 5 bases between. The CDR3 region has the DNA TGTGCCACCAGCAGAGCGAGGAACACCATATATTTT. Its protein product is CATSRARNTIYF.

As to this clonotype: This may come from a read error, since a much larger clone is one base off. The chain combines TRBV27 with TRBJ2-7, with 7 positions matching TRBD1. The V and J ends lost 6 bases and 3 bases, in that order; junction bases with no gene match: 5. The CDR3 is made up of 13 amino acids. Germline V gives CDR1 MNHEY, CDR2 SMNVEV (reference sequence). The CDR3 spells CASSSTGFYEQYF. The CDR3 DNA reads as TGTGCCAGCAGCTCGACAGGGTTCTACGAGCAGTACTTC.

The chain uses TRBV20-1 and TRBJ1-4; D gene ambiguous. The length of the CDR3 is 11 residues. The germline V gene encodes CDR1 DFQATT and CDR2 SNEGSKA (reference sequence). V was pared by 3 bases and J by 4 bases, with 3 bases between. The chain's CDR3 is CSARRNEKLFF. The CDR3 DNA sequence: TGCAGTGCTAGGCGTAATGAAAAACTGTTTTTT.

This clonotype was detected ten times or more. The chain recombines TRBV2 with TRBJ2-7; 8 bases line up with TRBD1. This CDR3 is built from 12 residues. Germline CDR1 is SNHLY and CDR2 is FYNNEI. V trimming: 9 bases; J trimming: 4 bases; junction bases outside the gene matches: 5. CDR3: CARQGVGYEQYF. CDR3 in DNA: TGTGCCAGACAGGGGGTTGGGTACGAGCAGTACTTC.

In its sample, this clonotype was seen many times. This chain uses TRBV24-1 with TRBJ2-3; 11 nucleotides agree with TRBD1. The CDR3 contains 15 residues. After removal of 4 bases from V and 3 bases from J, the junction contained 2 bases not matched to a gene. CDR1 KGHDR and CDR2 SFDVKD come from the germline V gene. CDR3 nucleotides: TGTGCCACCAGTGAGGGACAGGGGGAGACAGATACGCAGTATTTT. Protein sequence: CATSEGQGETDTQYF.

The V gene is TRBV12-5, the J gene TRBJ2-7, with D perhaps matching TRBD1 or TRBD2 (5 bases each). The V and J ends lost 1 base and 6 bases respectively, with 7 bases between them. This CDR3 has 12 residues. Per the germline V gene, CDR1 is LGHNT and CDR2 is FRNRAP. The CDR3 region has the DNA TGTGCTAGTGGTTTGGGAGGGGCCGAGCAGTACTTC. As protein: CASGLGGAEQYF. Using reference TRBV12-5 and TRBJ2-7 for the parts outside the CDR3, the full variable domain is DARVTQTPRHKVTEMGQEVTMRCQPILGHNTVFWYRQTMMQGLELLAYFRNRAPLDDSGMPKDRFSAEMPDATLATLKIQPSEPRDSAVYFCASGLGGAEQYFGPGTRLTVT.

This CDR3 is CAISGDPTGGTYEQYF. CDR3 sequence (DNA): TGTGCCATCAGTGGGGACCCGACAGGGGGGACCTACGAGCAGTACTTC. The chain joins TRBV10-3 to TRBJ2-7; TRBD1 aligns across 9 bases. Germline V gene sequence: CDR1 ENHRY, CDR2 SYGVKD. The CDR3 has 16 residues. The V and J ends lost 4 bases and 2 bases, in that order; junction bases with no gene match: 9.

The genes are TRBV24-1 and TRBJ2-5; 11 nucleotides line up with TRBD2. The CDR3 sequence is 15 residues long. V trimming: 5 bases; J trimming: 4 bases; junction bases outside the gene matches: 5. Germline assignment: CDR1 KGHDR and CDR2 SFDVKD. CDR3 DNA: TGTGCCACCAGTGTGTCTCTAGCGGGAGGAGAGACCCAGTACTTC. Residues: CATSVSLAGGETQYF.

The chain employs TRBV24-1 and TRBJ2-5; 10 nucleotides align to TRBD2. The CDR3 has 16 amino acids. CDR1 and CDR2 (germline): KGHDR, SFDVKD. Unmatched junction bases numbered 9, after V lost 4 bases and J lost 5 bases. The CDR3 nucleotides read TGTGCCACCAGTGACCCCTTAGCGGGAGGTTCGGAGACCCAGTACTTC. Encoded protein: CATSDPLAGGSETQYF.

J is TRBJ1-2 and V is TRBV20-1, with D possibly TRBD1 on 5 matching bases. Trimming took off 3 bases at V and 2 bases at J, with 16 bases between the two ends. The CDR3 has 15 residues. Germline loops: CDR1 DFQATT, CDR2 SNEGSKA (reference sequence). The chain's CDR3 is CSASPTPGLNYGYTF. The CDR3 nucleotides are TGCAGTGCTAGTCCTACCCCGGGGCTAAACTATGGCTACACCTTC.

The V and J genes are TRBV7-6 and TRBJ2-2; D may be TRBD2 (5 bases). Germline V gives CDR1 SGHVS, CDR2 FNYEAQ. This CDR3 comprises 14 residues. Deletions cut 3 bases from V and 6 bases from J, with 11 bases between. The CDR3 nucleotides read TGTGCCAGCAGCTTCCCGGGAAACGCCGGGGAGCTGTTTTTT. It codes for CASSFPGNAGELFF.

V gene TRBV19 combines with J gene TRBJ1-2; D unresolved. The CDR3 extends over 14 amino acids. Germline V gene sequence: CDR1 LNHDA, CDR2 SQIVND (reference sequence). Trimming stripped 0 bases from V and 2 bases from J, with 7 bases between. CDR3 protein: CASSIEARNYGYTF. DNA of the CDR3: TGTGCCAGTAGTATAGAGGCCCGAAACTATGGCTACACCTTC.